One and the same sample provided the 20 T cell receptor beta chains below, sequenced in a study of response to subunit inactivated influenza vaccine. One entry per CDR3 protein results from TCRdb running MiXCR on the RT-PCR reads. The repertoire holds hundreds of thousands of distinct CDR3 sequences, about 18% seen once, with about 11% in the top ten. The sequenced sample was PBMCs from blood, obtained about 5 days after vaccination. These receptors all come from a man in his fifties who received an inactivated influenza vaccine.

This clonotype showed up just a few times. The genes are TRBV6-2 or TRBV6-3 and TRBJ2-1; 7 positions agree with TRBD2. Germline assignment: CDR1 MNHEY and CDR2 SVGEGT. V was pared by 8 bases and J by 12 bases, with 13 bases of the junction left unmatched. The CDR3 runs to 13 residues. Here the CDR3 DNA reads TGTGCCAGCCGGCGAGGGACTACCAATCGGCAGTTCTTC. This encodes CASRRGTTNRQFF.

To note about this clonotype: At one of its ends the junction is not consistent with the germline gene, which may arise from a read error. The V call is TRBV20-1, the J call TRBJ2-5, with TRBD1 as a possible D gene (6 bases). The CDR3 runs to 13 residues. Germline CDR1 DFQATT, CDR2 SNEGSKA (reference sequence). In DNA, the CDR3 is TGCAGTGCTAGAGACAACAGGGTTGAGACCCAGAACTTC. It specifies CSARDNRVETQNF.

The rearrangement links TRBV5-1 to TRBJ2-4, with 11 bases fitting TRBD1. CDR1 is SGHRS, CDR2 YFSETQ, per germline. The CDR3 totals 18 residues. V was pared by 4 bases and J by 3 bases, with 12 bases of the junction left unmatched. The CDR3 region has the DNA TGCGCCAGCAGCACAGGACAGGGGGCGATACTGGTCAAAAACATTCAGTACTTC. Residues: CASSTGQGAILVKNIQYF.

This clonotype was recorded once. V gene TRBV10-3 combines with J gene TRBJ2-7; D gene unclear. V lost 2 bases, J lost 1 base, and 6 bases lay in between. The CDR3 runs to 13 residues. Germline V gene data show CDR1 as ENHRY and CDR2 as SYGVKD. CDR3 DNA: TGTGCCATCAGTGAGCAGAGATCCTACGAGCAGTACTTC. Its protein product is CAISEQRSYEQYF.

This chain connects TRBV27 to TRBJ2-2; D possibly uses TRBD1 or TRBD2 (5 bases each). The CDR3 totals 13 residues. Germline CDR1 MNHEY, CDR2 SMNVEV (reference sequence). Trimming pared 6 bases from V and 7 bases from J, leaving 12 bases between. The CDR3 spells CASRAFGGGELFF. CDR3 coding DNA: TGTGCCAGCAGGGCTTTTGGGGGCGGGGAGCTGTTTTTT.

This clonotype was seen ten or more times. V gene TRBV12-3 or TRBV12-4 combines with J gene TRBJ1-4; D is perhaps TRBD1 (5 bases). V shed 3 bases and J shed 2 bases, with 13 bases lying between them. The CDR3 is made up of 16 amino acids. CDR3 in DNA: TGTGCCAGCAGTTTTCGGGGTGGGGCGACTAATGAAAAACTGTTTTTT. It encodes CASSFRGGATNEKLFF.

The genes are TRBV19 and TRBJ2-1; D is tentatively TRBD1 or TRBD2 (5 bases each). Deletions cut 7 bases from V and 4 bases from J, with 14 bases between. CDR1 LNHDA and CDR2 SQIVND come from the germline V gene (reference sequence). CDR3 size: 14 residues. CDR3 DNA sequence: TGTGCCAGTACTCCCGGGGCTCTATACAATGAGCAGTTCTTC. Its translation is CASTPGALYNEQFF.

This clonotype has ten or more counts. V and J are TRBV7-2 and TRBJ2-3, with D unresolved. V dropped 3 bases and J dropped 3 bases, with 7 bases sitting between them. Germline V gene sequence: CDR1 SGHTA, CDR2 FQGNSA. The CDR3 sequence is 13 residues long. CDR3 amino acids: CASSLIRTDTQYF. The DNA for the CDR3 is TGTGCCAGCAGCTTGATTAGGACAGATACGCAGTATTTT.

In this sample, this clonotype turned up a few times. The rearrangement links TRBV20-1 to TRBJ1-4; D ambiguous. Trimming cost V 3 bases and J 0 bases, with 8 bases left between them. Germline-derived CDR1 and CDR2 are DFQATT and SNEGSKA (reference sequence). The CDR3 runs to 14 residues. The CDR3 sequence is CSARRLATNEKLFF. The CDR3, as DNA: TGCAGTGCTAGGAGACTTGCAACTAATGAAAAACTGTTTTTT.

The V and J genes are TRBV20-1 and TRBJ1-4; unclear D gene. The V gene's germline CDR1 is DFQATT and CDR2 SNEGSKA (reference sequence). The V end was cut by 6 bases, the J end by 3 bases, with 11 bases between. CDR3 size: 13 residues. CDR3 sequence (DNA): TGCAGTGCCTTACAGTTTCCTAATGAAAAACTGTTTTTT. It yields the protein CSALQFPNEKLFF.

V is TRBV7-9 and J is TRBJ2-1; TRBD1 aligns across 10 bases. The CDR3 runs 16 residues. V lost 8 bases to trimming and J lost 8 bases; unmatched junction nucleotides: 15. Germline CDR1 SEHNR, CDR2 FQNEAQ (reference sequence). The CDR3 bases are TGTGCCAGCCCCTCCCCGACAGGGGGCCTTTGGGATGAGCAGTTCTTC. Amino acid sequence: CASPSPTGGLWDEQFF.

This clonotype was detected only a few times. This sequence joins TRBV20-1 and TRBJ2-1, with D maybe TRBD2 (5 bases). The CDR3 spans 15 residues. Germline-derived CDR1 and CDR2 are DFQATT and SNEGSKA (reference sequence). V was shortened by 2 bases and J by 2 bases, with 13 bases between the two germline ends. The CDR3 loop reads CSARKAAATYNEQFF. The CDR3 DNA is TGCAGTGCTAGAAAAGCGGCCGCCACCTACAATGAGCAGTTCTTC.

Only a few counts were recorded for this clonotype. The gene calls are TRBV24-1 and TRBJ2-1; D unclear. V was shortened by 0 bases and J by 10 bases, with 15 bases between the two germline ends. Germline loops: CDR1 KGHDR, CDR2 SFDVKD. The CDR3 extends over 15 amino acids. This CDR3 is CATSDLVKGSREQFF. The CDR3 DNA reads as TGTGCCACCAGTGATTTGGTCAAGGGTTCCCGCGAGCAGTTCTTC.

There are a few counts of this clonotype. The chain employs TRBV29-1 and TRBJ1-2; TRBD1 matches 9 bases. Germline V lookup: CDR1 SQVTM, CDR2 ANQGSEA. The V segment lost 4 bases and the J segment 4 bases; nucleotides outside the gene matches: 10. The CDR3 runs 15 residues. This CDR3 is CSVAFLGQGGYGYTF. CDR3 coding DNA: TGCAGCGTTGCCTTTCTGGGACAGGGAGGCTATGGCTACACCTTC.

A few counts support this clonotype. The chain combines TRBV11-2 with TRBJ2-5, with 11 bases fitting TRBD2. The V segment lost 2 bases and the J segment 1 base; nucleotides outside the gene matches: 3. The germline gives CDR1 SGHAT, CDR2 FQNNGV. CDR3 length: 16 residues. This CDR3 is CASSLRLAGPQETQYF. DNA of the CDR3: TGTGCCAGCAGCTTAAGACTAGCGGGACCCCAAGAGACCCAGTACTTC.

CDR3 DNA sequence: TGTGCCATCAGTGAAGAACTAGCGGGTCTTCAAGAGACCCAGTACTTC. It codes for CAISEELAGLQETQYF. The V call is TRBV10-3, the J call TRBJ2-5; 9 nucleotides align to TRBD2. CDR3 length: 16 amino acids. Trimming cost V 3 bases and J 2 bases; bases outside gene matches: 7. Germline lookup yields CDR1 ENHRY and CDR2 SYGVKD.

The chain couples TRBV12-3 or TRBV12-4 to TRBJ1-5; a weak D match, TRBD1 (6 bases). This CDR3 is 17 amino acids long. V dropped 0 bases and J dropped 9 bases, with 21 bases sitting between them. The CDR3 DNA reads TGTGCCAGCAGTTTAGCGCTAGGGGGGCAGGTGCTAGGGCCCCAGCATTTT. This translates into CASSLALGGQVLGPQHF.

This chain links TRBV20-1 with TRBJ2-3, with 12 bases matching TRBD2. The CDR3 is 16 residues long. J gave up 1 base and V 7 bases, and 9 bases lay outside the gene matches. Germline CDR1 reads DFQATT; CDR2 reads SNEGSKA (reference sequence). The CDR3 is CSDKTSGRSGTDTQYF. The DNA for the CDR3 is TGCAGTGACAAGACTAGCGGGAGAAGCGGCACAGATACGCAGTATTTT.

The V call is TRBV5-1, the J call TRBJ2-5, with TRBD2 identical over 14 bases. The CDR3 totals 17 residues. Germline CDR1 is SGHRS and CDR2 is YFSETQ. J gave up 4 bases and V 0 bases, and 5 bases lay outside the gene matches. Here the CDR3 DNA reads TGCGCCAGCAGCTTGGCAAGGACTAGCGGGAGGATAGAGACCCAGTACTTC. This translates into CASSLARTSGRIETQYF. Filled out from reference TRBV5-1 and TRBJ2-5, the complete variable domain reads KAGVTQTPRYLIKTRGQQVTLSCSPISGHRSVSWYQQTPGQGLQFLFEYFSETQRNKGNFPGRFSGRQFSNSRSEMNVSTLELGDSALYLCASSLARTSGRIETQYFGPGTRLLVL.

This chain links TRBV30 with TRBJ1-5; perhaps TRBD1 as D (5 bases). From germline, CDR1 is GTSNPN and CDR2 SVGIG (reference sequence). V was cut by 0 bases and J by 4 bases, with 13 bases left in between. The CDR3 extends over 15 amino acids. CDR3 amino acids: CAWSVSPGGNQPQHF. The CDR3 region has the DNA TGTGCCTGGAGTGTAAGTCCGGGGGGAAATCAGCCCCAGCATTTT.